One and the same sample provided the 27 T cell receptor beta chains below, sequenced in a study of blood T cell repertoires in COVID-19. Method: immunoSEQ multiplex PCR; TCRdb's copy keeps in-frame clones and lacks some. This table holds about 400,000 clones, roughly 90% found once. Sequencing was carried out using PBMCs or T cells enriched from blood (not recorded which). The receptors originated from a middle-aged woman with acute COVID-19.

The chain combines TRBV29-1 with TRBJ1-1; perhaps TRBD1 as D (6 bases). CDR1 is SQVTM and CDR2 is ANQGSEA in the germline V gene. The ends were cut back, 6 bases at V and 8 bases at J, with 10 bases in the middle. This CDR3 has 10 amino acids. This CDR3 is CSVLDREAFF. CDR3 nucleotide sequence: TGCAGCGTACTCGACAGGGAAGCTTTCTTT.

The chain joins TRBV5-6 to TRBJ2-1; D is undetermined. The germline V and J ends were trimmed by 6 bases and 2 bases, with 12 bases remaining between them. Germline V gene data show CDR1 as SGHDT and CDR2 as YYEEEE. The CDR3 consists of 14 residues. DNA for the CDR3: TGTGCCAGCATCCAGGTCGCCACCTACAATGAGCAGTTCTTC. Residues: CASIQVATYNEQFF.

The CDR3 reads CASNAWAGNTEAFF. The CDR3 region has the DNA TGTGCCAGTAATGCCTGGGCGGGGAACACTGAAGCTTTCTTT. The chain combines TRBV19 with TRBJ1-1; D unresolved. This CDR3 spans 14 amino acids. The ends were cut back, 7 bases at V and 1 base at J, with 13 bases in the middle. Germline CDR1 LNHDA, CDR2 SQIVND (reference sequence).

The V and J genes are TRBV18 and TRBJ2-1; TRBD2 aligns across 10 bases. CDR1 and CDR2 (germline): KGHSH, LQKENI. This CDR3 contains 15 residues. The junction had 7 bases not matched to a gene; V was cut back by 3 bases and J by 8 bases. CDR3 bases: TGTGCCAGCTCACCGACCCCTAGCGGGGGATATGAGCAGTTCTTC. It is translated as CASSPTPSGGYEQFF.

The chain couples TRBV5-1 to TRBJ1-1; D is possibly TRBD1 (6 bases). The CDR3 spans 14 residues. Germline V CDR1 and CDR2: SGHRS, YFSETQ. V was cut by 4 bases and J by 2 bases, with 12 bases left in between. CDR3 in DNA: TGCGCCAGCAGCACCGGGACACTAAACACTGAAGCTTTCTTT. Translated: CASSTGTLNTEAFF.

V gene TRBV9 combines with J gene TRBJ2-1; 11 nucleotides line up with TRBD2. The length of the CDR3 is 14 residues. Trimming took 2 bases from V and 9 from J; bases not matched to a gene: 4. CDR1 and CDR2 from the germline V gene are SGDLS and YYNGEE. The CDR3 DNA is TGTGCCAGCAGCGTTAGCGGGGGGGCGAGTGAGCAGTTCTTC. Translation: CASSVSGGASEQFF.

The chain carries TRBV24-1 and TRBJ2-4, with D unclear. CDR3 length equals 13 residues. The V end lost 3 bases, the J end lost 0 bases, and 2 bases lay between the germline ends. Per the germline V gene, CDR1 is KGHDR and CDR2 is SFDVKD. The CDR3 nucleotides are TGTGCCACCAGTGATCGAGCCAAAAACATTCAGTACTTC. It is translated as CATSDRAKNIQYF.

V gene TRBV3-1 (or the pseudogene TRBV3-2) combines with J gene TRBJ1-6; a weak D match, TRBD1 (6 bases). V was pared by 2 bases and J by 14 bases, with 13 bases between. This CDR3 spans 13 amino acids. Germline assignment: CDR1 LGHDT and CDR2 YNNKEL (reference sequence). As DNA, the CDR3 is TGTGCCAGCAGCCAAACTACAGGGTACACCCTCCACTTT. Its protein product is CASSQTTGYTLHF.

The chain joins TRBV19 to TRBJ2-3; D gene uncertain. The CDR3 contains 16 residues. V lost 3 bases to trimming and J lost 0 bases, with 13 bases between them. The germline CDR1 and CDR2 sequences are LNHDA and SQIVND (reference sequence). The CDR3 DNA reads as TGTGCCAGTAGTATTCTCACACCACAAAGCACAGATACGCAGTATTTT. The encoded protein is CASSILTPQSTDTQYF.

The genes are TRBV15 and TRBJ2-7, with 7 bases identical to TRBD2. Germline-derived CDR1 and CDR2 are LNHNV and YYDKDF (reference sequence). With 4 bases clipped from V and 7 bases from J, the junction kept 7 bases outside the gene matches. The CDR3 sequence is 13 residues long. The CDR3 DNA reads TGTGCCACCAGCACTCGGGGGGTCCAGGAGCAGTACTTC. Translation: CATSTRGVQEQYF. Supplemented by reference TRBV15 and TRBJ2-7, the full variable domain reads DAMVIQNPRYQVTQFGKPVTLSCSQTLNHNVMYWYQQKSSQAPKLLFHYYDKDFNNEADTPDNFQSRRPNTSFCFLDIRSPGLGDTAMYLCATSTRGVQEQYFGPGTRLTVT.

The J gene is TRBJ2-3, the V gene TRBV19; TRBD2 aligns across 8 bases. Germline V CDR1 and CDR2: LNHDA, SQIVND (reference sequence). There are 16 residues in the CDR3. With V trimmed by 5 bases and J by 5 bases, 12 bases remained unmatched. The CDR3 DNA is TGTGCCAGTAGTGTTAACGCGGGGGGCCGGGGAGATACGCAGTATTTT. Amino acids: CASSVNAGGRGDTQYF.

The chain is built from TRBV2 and TRBJ1-1; 8 positions agree with TRBD1. V lost 6 bases and J lost 11; bases outside the gene matches: 11. The V gene's germline CDR1 is SNHLY and CDR2 FYNNEI. The CDR3 contains 13 residues. CDR3 sequence reads: CASRVQGALDAFF. The CDR3 bases are TGTGCCAGCAGAGTTCAGGGGGCGTTGGATGCTTTCTTT.

The chain has TRBV18 and TRBJ1-5; D is possibly TRBD1 (5 bases). The germline V gene encodes CDR1 KGHSH and CDR2 LQKENI. This CDR3 is 15 amino acids long. V was shortened by 1 base and J by 7 bases, with 14 bases between the two germline ends. CDR3 in DNA: TGTGCCAGCTCACCACAGGGGTATCAGGACCAGCCCCAGCATTTT. This codes for CASSPQGYQDQPQHF.

The chain employs TRBV3-1 (or the pseudogene TRBV3-2) and TRBJ1-1; perhaps TRBD1 as D (5 bases). The CDR3 is 14 residues long. Trimming took off 1 base at V and 7 bases at J, with 13 bases between the two ends. Germline V CDR1 and CDR2: LGHDT, YNNKEL (reference sequence). CDR3 loop: CASSQVGGVGEAFF. The DNA for the CDR3 is TGTGCCAGCAGCCAAGTAGGAGGGGTGGGTGAAGCTTTCTTT.

This chain uses TRBV2 with TRBJ1-5, with unresolved D. V was shortened by 4 bases and J by 5 bases, with 9 bases between the two germline ends. The CDR3 has 13 residues. CDR1 is SNHLY, CDR2 FYNNEI, per germline. CDR3 in amino acids: CASSGRSDQPQHF. The CDR3 nucleotides read TGTGCCAGCAGTGGACGAAGCGATCAGCCCCAGCATTTT.

The rearrangement uses TRBV2 and TRBJ1-5; D remains unclear. The CDR3 contains 14 residues. Germline loops: CDR1 SNHLY, CDR2 FYNNEI. Trimming removed 4 bases from V and 0 bases from J, with 7 bases in between. The CDR3 DNA follows: TGTGCCAGCAGTGCAGGTATTAGCAATCAGCCCCAGCATTTT. Its protein product is CASSAGISNQPQHF.

The chain carries TRBV2 and TRBJ2-1; D remains unclear. Trimming stripped 4 bases from V and 7 bases from J, with 8 bases between. Germline CDR1 SNHLY, CDR2 FYNNEI. This CDR3 region has 12 residues. The CDR3 region is CASSGALNEQFF. DNA for the CDR3: TGTGCCAGCAGTGGGGCTTTGAATGAGCAGTTCTTC.

The chain carries TRBV2 and TRBJ1-3, with TRBD1 identical over 8 bases. Trimming took 6 bases from V and 3 from J; bases not matched to a gene: 4. Germline assignment: CDR1 SNHLY and CDR2 FYNNEI. This CDR3 contains 14 residues. CDR3 in amino acids: CASRPDRGGNTIYF. The CDR3 nucleotides are TGTGCCAGCAGACCCGACAGGGGTGGAAACACCATATATTTT.

This chain links TRBV24-1 with TRBJ2-5, with D tentatively TRBD2 (5 bases). This CDR3 is built from 14 residues. V lost 3 bases and J lost 5, with 12 bases in between. Germline lookup yields CDR1 KGHDR and CDR2 SFDVKD. The CDR3, as DNA: TGTGCCACCAGTGATATGAACAGAGGGGAGACCCAGTACTTC. It yields the protein CATSDMNRGETQYF.

This clone was seen just once. The chain employs TRBV7-2 and TRBJ1-3; 10 bases line up with TRBD1. The trim removed 1 base at V and 8 bases at J, leaving 2 bases unmatched. The CDR3 sequence is 14 residues long. Germline CDR1 is SGHTA and CDR2 is FQGNSA. This CDR3 is CASSLGQGADTIYF. The CDR3 DNA follows: TGTGCCAGCAGCTTAGGACAGGGGGCCGACACCATATATTTT.

This clone was seen a handful of times. The chain couples TRBV5-1 to TRBJ2-7; TRBD1 matches 8 bases. In germline, CDR1 is SGHRS, CDR2 YFSETQ. The CDR3 is 15 amino acids. J was trimmed by 1 base and V by 4 bases; bases with no gene match: 7. In nucleotides, the CDR3 is TGCGCCAGCAGCCTCGGACAGGGATGGTCCTACGAGCAGTACTTC. Protein sequence: CASSLGQGWSYEQYF. Based on the CDR3 plus reference TRBV5-1 and TRBJ2-7, the full variable domain is KAGVTQTPRYLIKTRGQQVTLSCSPISGHRSVSWYQQTPGQGLQFLFEYFSETQRNKGNFPGRFSGRQFSNSRSEMNVSTLELGDSALYLCASSLGQGWSYEQYFGPGTRLTVT.

The chain recombines TRBV5-6 with TRBJ2-5; D uncertain. Germline CDR1 is SGHDT and CDR2 is YYEEEE. The ends were cut back, 2 bases at V and 4 bases at J, with 12 bases in the middle. CDR3 length: 14 residues. The CDR3 sequence is CASSLIVAAETQYF. DNA for the CDR3: TGTGCCAGCAGCTTAATTGTAGCCGCAGAGACCCAGTACTTC. Full variable domain (rest looked up from reference TRBV5-6 and TRBJ2-5): DAGVTQSPTHLIKTRGQQVTLRCSPKSGHDTVSWYQQALGQGPQFIFQYYEEEERQRGNFPDRFSGHQFPNYSSELNVNALLLGDSALYLCASSLIVAAETQYFGPGTRLLVL.

This clone is a singleton in its sample. The same CDR3 can be traced to other DNA sequences in this sample. This chain joins TRBV5-1 and TRBJ2-7, with D possibly being TRBD1 (6 bases). Trimming took 3 bases from V and 2 from J, leaving 15 bases between them. Germline V gene sequence: CDR1 SGHRS, CDR2 YFSETQ. This CDR3 region has 15 residues. As DNA, the CDR3 is TGCGCCAGCAGCTCAGGAGGACAGTTAACCTACGAGCAGTACTTC. It translates to CASSSGGQLTYEQYF.

The J gene is TRBJ2-5, the V gene TRBV27, with D maybe TRBD2 (6 bases). This CDR3 contains 13 residues. Per the germline V gene, CDR1 is MNHEY and CDR2 is SMNVEV (reference sequence). The V end was cut by 2 bases, the J end by 3 bases, with 7 bases between. CDR3: CASSLRGKETQYF. The CDR3 nucleotides are TGTGCCAGCAGTTTACGGGGGAAAGAGACCCAGTACTTC.

J is TRBJ2-2 and V is TRBV11-2; D gene ambiguous. V lost 3 bases, J lost 5 bases, and 13 bases lay in between. The CDR3 runs 15 residues. In germline, CDR1 is SGHAT, CDR2 FQNNGV. The DNA for the CDR3 is TGTGCCAGCAGCTTTTTTGCCGGTTCTACCGGGGAGCTGTTTTTT. Its protein is CASSFFAGSTGELFF. The full variable domain, completed using reference TRBV11-2 and TRBJ2-2, is EAGVAQSPRYKIIEKRQSVAFWCNPISGHATLYWYQQILGQGPKLLIQFQNNGVVDDSQLPKDRFSAERLKGVDSTLKIQPAKLEDSAVYLCASSFFAGSTGELFFGEGSRLTVL.

The CDR3 region is CASSYFLTGQGRHTEAFF. In DNA form, the CDR3 reads TGTGCCAGCAGTTACTTCCTTACCGGACAGGGAAGGCACACTGAAGCTTTCTTT. The chain recombines TRBV6-2 or TRBV6-3 with TRBJ1-1; 8 bases agree with TRBD1. In germline, CDR1 is MNHEY, CDR2 SVGEGT. This CDR3 comprises 18 residues. Trimming cost V 1 base and J 3 bases; bases outside gene matches: 13.

The J gene is TRBJ2-1, the V gene TRBV2, with 11 bases matching TRBD2. After removal of 8 bases from V and 7 bases from J, the junction contained 7 bases not matched to a gene. Germline-derived CDR1 and CDR2 are SNHLY and FYNNEI. This CDR3 contains 14 residues. CDR3 amino acids: CASHRSSGGNEQFF. The CDR3 nucleotides are TGTGCCAGCCATCGGTCTAGCGGGGGGAATGAGCAGTTCTTC.